This T cell receptor (delta chain) was recorded in a study of γδ T cells in repeated Plasmodium falciparum infection. Across the study: Donors had four controlled P. falciparum NF54 infections over around 640 days. Study results and limitations: Waves of new clonotype selection appeared after repeated controlled infections in Vdelta2-negative, largely Vdelta1+, gammadelta T cells. The Malian cohort came from a small rural village of predominantly one ethnic group.

This clone came up a few times. Its antigen remains unidentified. The amino acid sequence in TCRdb belongs to a much larger clone and departs from this DNA's translation at residue 8, likely a sequencing read error; the sequence shown is translated from the DNA. Sequencing covered both gamma and delta TCR chains per sample. TCRdb re-called clones from the multiplex PCR reads via CATT. The sample has 45,000 to 50,000 delta-chain clones, 1.5% to 2% seen once. The J segment lost 1 base and the V segment lost 0 bases, leaving 10 bases of the junction unmatched. CDR1 GEAIGNYY and CDR2 EKD come from the germline V gene. The CDR3 loop spans 17 amino acids. Vgamma9/Vdelta2+ and Vdelta2-negative gammadelta T cells were flow-sorted from PBMC for bulk sequencing.

The material sequenced was gamma-delta T cells from blood. V gene TRDV2 combines with J gene TRDJ1, with 7 bases lining up with TRDD3. Because TCRdb records no J gene, it was assigned here through a match of the DNA to germline. This receptor was obtained from a pool of human donors (malaria-infected and uninfected, not separated). The CDR3 nucleotides are TGTGCCTGTGACACCCTGGGGGGTAGGAACCTCACCGATAAACTCATCTTT. As protein: CACDTLGGRNLTDKLIF.